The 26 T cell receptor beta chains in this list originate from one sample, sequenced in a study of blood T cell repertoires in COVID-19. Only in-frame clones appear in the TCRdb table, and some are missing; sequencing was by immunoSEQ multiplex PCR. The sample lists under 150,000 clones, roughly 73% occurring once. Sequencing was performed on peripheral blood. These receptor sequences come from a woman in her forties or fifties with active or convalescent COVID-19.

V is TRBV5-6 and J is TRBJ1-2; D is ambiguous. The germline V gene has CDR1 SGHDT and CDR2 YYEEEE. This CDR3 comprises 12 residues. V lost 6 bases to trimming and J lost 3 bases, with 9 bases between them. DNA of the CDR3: TGTGCCAGCACGACGGACTACTATGGCTACACCTTC. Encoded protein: CASTTDYYGYTF.

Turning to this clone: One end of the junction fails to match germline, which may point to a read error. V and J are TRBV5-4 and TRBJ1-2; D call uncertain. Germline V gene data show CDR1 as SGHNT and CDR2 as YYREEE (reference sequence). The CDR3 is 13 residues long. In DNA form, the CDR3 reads TGTGCCAGCGGCTTGGGAGGCGACTATGGCTACACCTTC. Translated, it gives CASGLGGDYGYTF.

CDR3 residues: CASTAGGWRAYEQYF. The CDR3 DNA sequence: TGTGCCAGCACGGCGGGGGGCTGGAGGGCCTACGAGCAGTACTTC. The gene calls are TRBV28 and TRBJ2-7; 8 positions match TRBD2. CDR3 length: 15 residues. The V segment lost 7 bases and the J segment 2 bases; nucleotides outside the gene matches: 10. Germline loops: CDR1 MDHEN, CDR2 SYDVKM.

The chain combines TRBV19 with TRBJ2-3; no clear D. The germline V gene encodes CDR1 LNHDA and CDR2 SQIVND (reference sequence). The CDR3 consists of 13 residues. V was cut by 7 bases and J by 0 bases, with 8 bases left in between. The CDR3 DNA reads TGTGCCAGTAAGGAGCCTAGCACAGATACGCAGTATTTT. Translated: CASKEPSTDTQYF.

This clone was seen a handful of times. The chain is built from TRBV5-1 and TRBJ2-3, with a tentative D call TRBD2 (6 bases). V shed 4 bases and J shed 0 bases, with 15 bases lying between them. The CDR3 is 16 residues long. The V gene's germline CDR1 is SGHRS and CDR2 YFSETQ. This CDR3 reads CASSLTGDPSTDTQYF. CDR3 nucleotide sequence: TGCGCCAGCAGCCTCACGGGGGACCCAAGCACAGATACGCAGTATTTT.

Here the CDR3 DNA reads TGTGCCAGCAGCGGGGGGAGGGTTGGCACCGGGGAGCTGTTTTTT. As protein: CASSGGRVGTGELFF. The rearrangement joins TRBV3-1 (or the pseudogene TRBV3-2) to TRBJ2-2; 7 positions agree with TRBD2. Germline V gene lookup returns CDR1 LGHDT and CDR2 YNNKEL (reference sequence). The ends lost 5 bases at V and 4 bases at J; junction bases unmatched: 7. This CDR3 has 15 amino acids.

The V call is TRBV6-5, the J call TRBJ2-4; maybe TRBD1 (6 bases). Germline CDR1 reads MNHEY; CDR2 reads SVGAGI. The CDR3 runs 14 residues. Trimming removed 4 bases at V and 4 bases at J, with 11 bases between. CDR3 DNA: TGTGCCAGCAGTTTTTCGGACAGAAAAAACATTCAGTACTTC. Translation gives CASSFSDRKNIQYF.

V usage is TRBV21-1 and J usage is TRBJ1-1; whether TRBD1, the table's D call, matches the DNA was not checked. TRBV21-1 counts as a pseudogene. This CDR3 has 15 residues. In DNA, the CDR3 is TGTGCCAGCAGCACCTTCAGGGGGCCGAACACTGAAGCTTTCTTT. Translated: CASSTFRGPNTEAFF.

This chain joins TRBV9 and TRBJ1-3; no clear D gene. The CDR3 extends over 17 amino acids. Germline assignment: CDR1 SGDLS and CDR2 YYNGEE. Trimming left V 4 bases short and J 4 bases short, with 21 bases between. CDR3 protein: CASSPHDFKSLGNTIYF. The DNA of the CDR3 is TGTGCCAGCAGCCCTCACGACTTTAAATCGCTCGGAAACACCATATATTTT.

As DNA, the CDR3 is TGTGCTAGTGGATTCGGACAGGGGGCTAATTCACCCCTCCACTTT. It encodes CASGFGQGANSPLHF. The chain has TRBV12-5 and TRBJ1-6, with 11 positions matching TRBD1. The CDR3 consists of 15 residues. V was pared by 6 bases and J by 6 bases, with 4 bases of the junction left unmatched. The germline gives CDR1 LGHNT, CDR2 FRNRAP.

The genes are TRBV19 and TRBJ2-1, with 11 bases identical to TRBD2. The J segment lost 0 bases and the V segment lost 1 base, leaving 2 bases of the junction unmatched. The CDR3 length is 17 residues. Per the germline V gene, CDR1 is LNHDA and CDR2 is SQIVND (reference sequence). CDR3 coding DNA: TGTGCCAGTAGTATAGGACTAGCGGGGAACTCCTACAATGAGCAGTTCTTC. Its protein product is CASSIGLAGNSYNEQFF.

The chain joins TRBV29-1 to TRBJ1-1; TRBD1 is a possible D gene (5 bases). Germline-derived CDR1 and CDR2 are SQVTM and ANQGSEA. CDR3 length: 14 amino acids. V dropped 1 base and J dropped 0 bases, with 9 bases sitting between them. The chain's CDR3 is CSVEGGGMNTEAFF. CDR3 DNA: TGCAGCGTTGAAGGGGGGGGGATGAACACTGAAGCTTTCTTT.

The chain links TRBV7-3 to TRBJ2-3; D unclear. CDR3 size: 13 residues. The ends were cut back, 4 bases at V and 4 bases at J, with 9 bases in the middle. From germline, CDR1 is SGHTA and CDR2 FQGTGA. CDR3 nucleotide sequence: TGTGCCAGCAGCTCCTACGCCCCAGATACGCAGTATTTT. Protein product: CASSSYAPDTQYF. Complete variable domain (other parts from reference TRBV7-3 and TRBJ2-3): GAGVSQTPSNKVTEKGKYVELRCDPISGHTALYWYRQSLGQGPEFLIYFQGTGAADDSGLPNDRFFAVRPEGSVSTLKIQRTERGDSAVYLCASSSYAPDTQYFGPGTRLTVL.

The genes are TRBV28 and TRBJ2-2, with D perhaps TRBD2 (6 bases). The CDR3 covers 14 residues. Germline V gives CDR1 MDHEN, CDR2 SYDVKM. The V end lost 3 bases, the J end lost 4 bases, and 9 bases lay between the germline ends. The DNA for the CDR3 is TGTGCCAGCAGTTTCGGGGGAACCACCGGGGAGCTGTTTTTT. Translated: CASSFGGTTGELFF.

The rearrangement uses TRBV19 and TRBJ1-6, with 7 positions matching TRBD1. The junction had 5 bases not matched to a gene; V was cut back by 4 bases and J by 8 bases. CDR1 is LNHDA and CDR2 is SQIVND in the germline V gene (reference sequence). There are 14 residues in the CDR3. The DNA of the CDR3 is TGTGCCAGTAGTACCCGGACAGGCCATTCACCCCTCCACTTT. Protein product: CASSTRTGHSPLHF.

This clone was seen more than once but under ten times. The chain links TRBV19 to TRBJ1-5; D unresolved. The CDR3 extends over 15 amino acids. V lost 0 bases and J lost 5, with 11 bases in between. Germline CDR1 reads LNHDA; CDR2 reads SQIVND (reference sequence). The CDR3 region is CASSIDAKRHQPQHF. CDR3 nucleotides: TGTGCCAGTAGTATAGACGCCAAGCGACATCAGCCCCAGCATTTT.

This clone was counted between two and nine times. The CDR3 coding sequence is TGTGCCAGCAGTTTAAGTGGGAGAAGTGCGAGGCCTGAAGCTTTCTTT. This translates into CASSLSGRSARPEAFF. The chain has TRBV28 and TRBJ1-1; D gene uncertain. V was cut by 2 bases and J by 6 bases, with 19 bases left in between. Germline V gene sequence: CDR1 MDHEN, CDR2 SYDVKM. The CDR3 covers 16 residues.

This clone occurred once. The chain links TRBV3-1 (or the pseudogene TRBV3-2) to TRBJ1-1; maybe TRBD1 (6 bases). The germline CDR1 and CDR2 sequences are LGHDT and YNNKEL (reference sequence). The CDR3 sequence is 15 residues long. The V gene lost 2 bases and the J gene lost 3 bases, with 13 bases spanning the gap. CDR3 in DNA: TGTGCCAGCAGCCAATCAGGGGCGAGAGACACTGAAGCTTTCTTT. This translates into CASSQSGARDTEAFF.

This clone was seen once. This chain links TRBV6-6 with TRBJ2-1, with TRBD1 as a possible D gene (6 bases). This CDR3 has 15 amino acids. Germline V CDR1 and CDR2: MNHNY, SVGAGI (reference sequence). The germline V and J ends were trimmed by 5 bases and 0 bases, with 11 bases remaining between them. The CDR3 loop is CASSVGQSSYNEQFF. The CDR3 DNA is TGTGCCAGCAGTGTCGGACAGAGCTCCTACAATGAGCAGTTCTTC.

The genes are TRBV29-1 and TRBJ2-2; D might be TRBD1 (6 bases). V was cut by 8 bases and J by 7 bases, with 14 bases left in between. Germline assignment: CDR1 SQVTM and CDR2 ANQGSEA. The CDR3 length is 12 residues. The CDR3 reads CSSNRADGELFF. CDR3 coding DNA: TGCAGCTCTAACAGGGCCGACGGGGAGCTGTTTTTT.

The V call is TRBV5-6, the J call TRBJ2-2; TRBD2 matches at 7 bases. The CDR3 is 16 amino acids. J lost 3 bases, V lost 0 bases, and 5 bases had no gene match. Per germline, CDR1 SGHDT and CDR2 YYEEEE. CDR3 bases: TGTGCCAGCAGCTTGGGTGCGGGAGTTGACACCGGGGAGCTGTTTTTT. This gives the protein CASSLGAGVDTGELFF.

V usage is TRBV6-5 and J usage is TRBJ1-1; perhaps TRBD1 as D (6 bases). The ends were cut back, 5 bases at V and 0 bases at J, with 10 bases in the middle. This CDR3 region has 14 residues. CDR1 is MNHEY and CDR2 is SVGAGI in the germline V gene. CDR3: CASSPGDLNTEAFF. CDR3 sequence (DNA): TGTGCCAGCAGTCCAGGGGACCTGAACACTGAAGCTTTCTTT.

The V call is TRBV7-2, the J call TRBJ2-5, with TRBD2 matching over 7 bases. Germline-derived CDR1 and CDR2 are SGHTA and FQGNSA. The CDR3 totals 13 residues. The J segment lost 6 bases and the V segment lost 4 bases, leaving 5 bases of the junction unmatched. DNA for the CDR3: TGTGCCAGCAGCTCGCGCGGGGGACAGACCCAGTACTTC. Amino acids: CASSSRGGQTQYF.

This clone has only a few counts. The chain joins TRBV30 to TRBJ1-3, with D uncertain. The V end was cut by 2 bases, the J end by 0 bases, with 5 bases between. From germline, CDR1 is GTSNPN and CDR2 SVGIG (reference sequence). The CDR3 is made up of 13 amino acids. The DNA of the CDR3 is TGTGCCTGGAGTCACAACTCTGGAAACACCATATATTTT. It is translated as CAWSHNSGNTIYF.

CDR3 DNA: TGTGCCAGCAGCCTCGCCAGCGGGAGCACAGATACGCAGTATTTT. Its translation: CASSLASGSTDTQYF. The V call is TRBV4-2, the J call TRBJ2-3; perhaps TRBD2 as D (6 bases). Germline-derived CDR1 and CDR2 are LGHNA and YNFKEQ. The CDR3 length is 15 residues. V was clipped by 4 bases and J by 0 bases, with 11 bases between them.

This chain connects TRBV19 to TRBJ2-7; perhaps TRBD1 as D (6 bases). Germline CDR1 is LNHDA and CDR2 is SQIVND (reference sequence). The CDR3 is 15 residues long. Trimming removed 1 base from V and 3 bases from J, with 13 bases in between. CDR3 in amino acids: CASSIGPGVGYEQYF. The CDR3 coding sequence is TGTGCCAGTAGTATAGGTCCAGGGGTCGGCTACGAGCAGTACTTC.